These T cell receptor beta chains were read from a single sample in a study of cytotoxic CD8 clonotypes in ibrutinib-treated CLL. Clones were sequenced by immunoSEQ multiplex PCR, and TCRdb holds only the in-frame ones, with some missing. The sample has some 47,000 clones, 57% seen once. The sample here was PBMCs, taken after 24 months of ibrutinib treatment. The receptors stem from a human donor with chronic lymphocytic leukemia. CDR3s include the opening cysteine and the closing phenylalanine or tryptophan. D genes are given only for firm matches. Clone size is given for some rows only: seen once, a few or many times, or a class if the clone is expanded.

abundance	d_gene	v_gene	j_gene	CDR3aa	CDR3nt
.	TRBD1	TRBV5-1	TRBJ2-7	CASSLGTGGLEQYF	TGCGCCAGCAGCTTGGGTACAGGGGGTTTGGAGCAGTACTTC
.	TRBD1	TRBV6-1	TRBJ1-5	CASRRRGGRMEPQHF	TGTGCCAGCAGGCGCAGAGGGGGCCGGATGGAGCCCCAGCATTTT
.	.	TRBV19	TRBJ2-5	CASSIDPRTQYF	TGTGCCAGTAGTATAGATCCCAGGACCCAGTACTTC
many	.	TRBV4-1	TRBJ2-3	CASSQGPDTQYF	TGCGCCAGCAGCCAAGGGCCCGATACGCAGTATTTT
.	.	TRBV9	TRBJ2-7	CASSPRVTGYEQYF	TGTGCCAGCAGCCCCAGGGTAACAGGCTACGAGCAGTACTTC
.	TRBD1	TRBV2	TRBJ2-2	CASRGTGGTGELFF	TGTGCCAGCAGAGGGACAGGGGGAACCGGGGAGCTGTTTTTT
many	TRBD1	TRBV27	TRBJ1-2	CASSPDRVYGYTF	TGTGCCAGCAGTCCAGACAGGGTCTATGGCTACACCTTC
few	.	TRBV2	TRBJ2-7	CASSYRVSYEQYF	TGTGCCAGCAGTTACAGGGTCTCCTACGAGCAGTACTTC
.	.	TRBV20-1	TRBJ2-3	CSARGEYF	TGCAGTGCTAGAGGGGAGTATTTT
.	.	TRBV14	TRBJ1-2	CASSQDREIGYTF	TGTGCCAGCAGCCAAGATCGAGAGATCGGCTACACCTTC
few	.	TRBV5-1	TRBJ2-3	CASSLEAGNWRGTDTQYF	TGCGCCAGCAGCTTGGAGGCAGGGAATTGGCGGGGCACAGATACGCAGTATTTT
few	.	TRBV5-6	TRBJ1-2	CASSLPSHYGYTF	TGTGCCAGCAGCTTGCCCAGCCACTATGGCTACACCTTC
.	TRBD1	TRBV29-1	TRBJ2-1	CSVPWTGVRRDEQFF	TGCAGCGTTCCTTGGACAGGGGTACGCCGGGATGAGCAGTTCTTC
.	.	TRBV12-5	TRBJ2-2	CASGRGRDVTGELFF	TGTGCTAGTGGCCGAGGACGGGATGTCACCGGGGAGCTGTTTTTT
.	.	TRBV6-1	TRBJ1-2	CASSEGLRLLYGYTF	TGTGCCAGCAGTGAAGGTTTGAGGTTGCTTTATGGCTACACCTTC
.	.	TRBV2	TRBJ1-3	CASRPDRLGNTIYF	TGTGCCAGCAGACCTGACAGGTTGGGAAACACCATATATTTT
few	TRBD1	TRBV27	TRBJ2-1	CASSPRQGARNEQFF	TGTGCCAGCAGTCCCCGACAGGGGGCGCGAAATGAGCAGTTCTTC
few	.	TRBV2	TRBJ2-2	CASSSGTGYTGELFF	TGTGCCAGCAGCTCCGGGACGGGGTACACCGGGGAGCTGTTTTTT
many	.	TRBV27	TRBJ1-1	CASSLTLNTEAFF	TGTGCCAGCAGTTTAACCTTGAACACTGAAGCTTTCTTT
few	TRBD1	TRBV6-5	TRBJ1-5	CASSSDRGEGQPQHF	TGTGCCAGCAGTTCGGACAGGGGGGAAGGTCAGCCCCAGCATTTT
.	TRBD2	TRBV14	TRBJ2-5	CASTPGLGQKETQYF	TGTGCCAGCACGCCGGGACTAGGGCAGAAGGAGACCCAGTACTTC
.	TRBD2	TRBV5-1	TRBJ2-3	CASSLPSGGETDTQYF	TGCGCCAGCAGCTTACCGAGCGGGGGAGAGACAGATACGCAGTATTTT
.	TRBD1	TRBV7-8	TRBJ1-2	CASSPDRASPYGYTF	TGTGCCAGCAGCCCCGACAGGGCATCTCCCTATGGCTACACCTTC